The 22 T cell receptor beta chains in this list originate from one sample, sequenced in a study of cytotoxic CD8 clonotypes in ibrutinib-treated CLL (dated by TCRdb to the early 2020s). Libraries were made using the immunoSEQ multiplex PCR assay. As stored in TCRdb, this immuneACCESS dataset retains in-frame rearrangements with V and J assigned. A fraction of the clones does not appear; measured against another copy, unresolved V genes explain less than half of the discrepancy, and the remainder lacks a known reason. This sample gives 20,000 to 30,000 clones in total; roughly 65% of them show up just once. Under 35% of the sample goes to the ten largest clones. What the time point label conveys for this sample: around 25 months on ibrutinib. Sequences were derived from PBMCs, sampled after 24 months of ibrutinib treatment. These receptors all stem from a human donor with chronic lymphocytic leukemia.

This chain uses TRBV28 with TRBJ1-6; D is perhaps TRBD1 (6 bases). Between the trimmed V and J ends, which lost 8 bases and 1 base, there was a span of 18 bases. Germline V gene data show CDR1 as MDHEN and CDR2 as SYDVKM. The CDR3 spans 17 residues. Here the CDR3 reads CASGSEGGISYNSPLHF. DNA of the CDR3: TGTGCCAGCGGATCAGAGGGGGGCATTTCCTATAATTCACCCCTCCACTTT.

This CDR3 reads CASSPNPQETQYF. As DNA, the CDR3 is TGTGCCAGCAGCCCAAATCCCCAAGAGACCCAGTACTTC. This chain links TRBV11-3 with TRBJ2-5, with D uncertain. This CDR3 is 13 amino acids long. Looked up from germline, CDR1 is SGHNT and CDR2 is YENEEA. V shed 5 bases and J shed 1 base, with 8 bases lying between them.

The CDR3 region is CASSLVAGNNEQFF. The CDR3 nucleotides read TGTGCCAGCAGCTTGGTGGCAGGGAACAATGAGCAGTTCTTC. The genes are TRBV5-6 and TRBJ2-1, with a weak D call TRBD1 (5 bases). V lost 0 bases and J lost 5, with 9 bases in between. CDR3 size: 14 residues. Germline CDR1 is SGHDT and CDR2 is YYEEEE.

This clone counts as medium-sized. CDR3: CASGPQGSGYTF. For the CDR3, the DNA is TGTGCTAGTGGTCCCCAGGGGAGCGGCTACACCTTC. V is TRBV12-5 and J is TRBJ1-2; TRBD1 is a possible D gene (6 bases). This CDR3 has 12 residues. Germline V gives CDR1 LGHNT, CDR2 FRNRAP. V dropped 5 bases and J dropped 8 bases, with 12 bases sitting between them.

The V gene is TRBV29-1, the J gene TRBJ2-3, with TRBD2 matching over 14 bases. CDR3 size: 18 residues. Germline CDR1 reads SQVTM; CDR2 reads ANQGSEA. Trimming removed 1 base from V and 5 bases from J; junction bases left unmatched: 11. This chain's CDR3 is CSVEGGRLAGGRVDTQYF. In DNA form, the CDR3 reads TGCAGCGTTGAAGGAGGGAGACTAGCGGGGGGGCGGGTAGATACGCAGTATTTT.

The rearrangement uses TRBV2 and TRBJ1-5; D uncertain. V lost 7 bases and J lost 5, with 12 bases in between. The CDR3 runs 13 residues. Germline V CDR1 and CDR2: SNHLY, FYNNEI. The CDR3 is CASTGRVDQPQHF. The CDR3 DNA reads TGTGCCAGCACGGGCAGAGTCGATCAGCCCCAGCATTTT.

V and J are TRBV5-1 and TRBJ2-2, with 7 positions matching TRBD1. Germline CDR1 is SGHRS and CDR2 is YFSETQ. The CDR3 runs 16 residues. With 3 bases clipped from V and 1 base from J, the junction kept 6 bases outside the gene matches. This CDR3 is CASSWTGGGNTGELFF. For the CDR3, the DNA is TGCGCCAGCAGCTGGACAGGCGGTGGGAACACCGGGGAGCTGTTTTTT.

This chain links TRBV27 with TRBJ1-1; D is perhaps TRBD1 (5 bases). The length of the CDR3 is 15 residues. The V gene's germline CDR1 is MNHEY and CDR2 SMNVEV (reference sequence). V shed 6 bases and J shed 3 bases, with 17 bases lying between them. CDR3 protein: CASSPVWGGYTEAFF. The CDR3 nucleotides read TGTGCCAGCAGCCCAGTGTGGGGGGGGTACACTGAAGCTTTCTTT.

The count of this clone is one. This chain uses TRBV5-6 with TRBJ1-6; weak D call: TRBD1 (6 bases). The germline V gene encodes CDR1 SGHDT and CDR2 YYEEEE. V lost 2 bases, J lost 3 bases, and 15 bases lay in between. This CDR3 comprises 17 residues. CDR3 sequence: CASSFAPRDNYNSPLHF. The DNA of the CDR3 is TGTGCCAGCAGCTTTGCCCCTAGGGACAACTATAATTCACCCCTCCACTTT.

The chain carries TRBV6-5 and TRBJ2-7; D might be TRBD2 (5 bases). Trimming cost V 8 bases and J 6 bases, with 20 bases left between them. There are 14 residues in the CDR3. Per the germline V gene, CDR1 is MNHEY and CDR2 is SVGAGI. CDR3 bases: TGTGCCAGCGCAAGGAGGATGCCCGAGGGCGAGCAGTACTTC. This encodes CASARRMPEGEQYF.

V usage is TRBV7-7 and J usage is TRBJ2-1, with TRBD1 matching over 8 bases. The V gene's germline CDR1 is SSHAT and CDR2 FNYEAQ (reference sequence). V shed 5 bases, J shed 5 bases, and the junction held 2 bases outside the gene matches. The CDR3 is made up of 13 amino acids. CDR3 residues: CASSRDRHNEQFF. CDR3 sequence (DNA): TGTGCCAGCAGCCGGGACAGGCACAATGAGCAGTTCTTC.

The chain employs TRBV11-2 and TRBJ1-2; D gene uncertain. CDR3 length: 11 amino acids. Germline CDR1 SGHAT, CDR2 FQNNGV. The ends were cut back, 3 bases at V and 8 bases at J, with 7 bases in the middle. The CDR3: CASSFIRGYTF. DNA of the CDR3: TGTGCCAGCAGCTTCATTCGAGGCTACACCTTC.

On this clone itself: The junction differs from germline at one of its ends, possibly a read error. This chain joins TRBV10-1 and TRBJ2-3; possibly TRBD2 for D (6 bases). Germline lookup yields CDR1 WNHNN and CDR2 SYGVQD (reference sequence). CDR3 size: 12 residues. The CDR3 region is CASSESRLAYVF. The CDR3 region has the DNA TGCGCCAGCAGTGAGTCCCGGCTAGCGTATGTTTTT.

This clone was counted ten times or more. The rearrangement uses TRBV19 and TRBJ2-2; 8 bases fit TRBD1. Looked up from germline, CDR1 is LNHDA and CDR2 is SQIVND (reference sequence). The V gene end was trimmed by 10 bases and the J gene end by 2 bases; junction bases not matched to a gene: 3. The CDR3 runs to 13 residues. The CDR3 protein is CAIQGANTGELFF. The CDR3 DNA reads as TGTGCCATCCAGGGGGCAAACACCGGGGAGCTGTTTTTT.

This clone occurred a few times. The CDR3 DNA reads as TGTGCCAGCAGTGCGACAGGTCTGGCTAATTCACCCCTCCACTTT. It specifies CASSATGLANSPLHF. The J gene is TRBJ1-6, the V gene TRBV2; D might be TRBD1 (6 bases). The germline CDR1 and CDR2 sequences are SNHLY and FYNNEI. The CDR3 has 15 residues. Trimming pared 4 bases from V and 6 bases from J, leaving 13 bases between. The full variable domain, with the rest looked up from reference TRBV2 and TRBJ1-6, is EPEVTQTPSHQVTQMGQEVILRCVPISNHLYFYWYRQILGQKVEFLVSFYNNEISEKSEIFDDQFSVERPDGSNFTLKIRSTKLEDSAMYFCASSATGLANSPLHFGNGTRLTVT.

The gene calls are TRBV5-1 and TRBJ2-5; D is tentatively TRBD1 or TRBD2 (6 bases each). The CDR3 is made up of 17 amino acids. The germline gives CDR1 SGHRS, CDR2 YFSETQ. V was clipped by 0 bases and J by 2 bases, with 17 bases between them. This CDR3 is CASSLVRGLNSQETQYF. CDR3 coding DNA: TGCGCCAGCAGCTTGGTCCGGGGGCTCAATTCGCAAGAGACCCAGTACTTC. The whole variable domain, filled in from reference TRBV5-1 and TRBJ2-5, reads KAGVTQTPRYLIKTRGQQVTLSCSPISGHRSVSWYQQTPGQGLQFLFEYFSETQRNKGNFPGRFSGRQFSNSRSEMNVSTLELGDSALYLCASSLVRGLNSQETQYFGPGTRLLVL.

Remarks on this clone: The sample holds other DNA sequences that translate to the same CDR3. The genes are TRBV5-6 and TRBJ2-7; D is possibly TRBD1 (5 bases). V lost 6 bases and J 0 bases, leaving 16 bases between the germline ends. Germline V gene sequence: CDR1 SGHDT, CDR2 YYEEEE. The CDR3 covers 15 residues. The CDR3 loop is CASTQPGQGSYEQYF. CDR3 sequence (DNA): TGTGCCAGCACCCAGCCAGGGCAGGGCTCCTACGAGCAGTACTTC.

This rearrangement joins TRBV6-1 to TRBJ1-5, with 10 positions matching TRBD1. Germline V CDR1 and CDR2: MNHNS, SASEGT. Unmatched junction bases numbered 5, after V lost 7 bases and J lost 5 bases. This CDR3 contains 14 residues. CDR3: CASIRQGAYQPQHF. The CDR3 DNA sequence: TGTGCCAGCATCAGACAGGGGGCATATCAGCCCCAGCATTTT.

By proportion, this clone is large. V gene TRBV10-1 combines with J gene TRBJ2-1; 9 bases are a match to TRBD1. Germline V gene sequence: CDR1 WNHNN, CDR2 SYGVQD (reference sequence). The CDR3 extends over 14 amino acids. Trimming cost V 7 bases and J 7 bases; bases outside gene matches: 8. The CDR3 bases are TGCGCCAGCAACCGGGACAGGGTAGGGAATGAGCAGTTCTTC. It specifies CASNRDRVGNEQFF.

The chain couples TRBV5-1 to TRBJ2-7; D possibly corresponds to TRBD1 (6 bases). V was cut by 5 bases and J by 0 bases, with 15 bases left in between. The CDR3 loop spans 15 amino acids. Germline V gene lookup returns CDR1 SGHRS and CDR2 YFSETQ. The chain's CDR3 is CASRADRTRSYEQYF. DNA for the CDR3: TGCGCCAGCAGGGCCGACAGGACCCGCTCCTACGAGCAGTACTTC.

In this sample, this clone turned up many times. This chain joins TRBV27 and TRBJ2-1, with TRBD2 as a possible D gene (5 bases). This CDR3 is built from 13 residues. The V gene's germline CDR1 is MNHEY and CDR2 SMNVEV (reference sequence). Trimming took 8 bases from V and 7 from J, leaving 15 bases between them. The CDR3 loop reads CASRPASGNEQFF. In DNA, the CDR3 is TGTGCCAGCCGTCCCGCGTCGGGGAATGAGCAGTTCTTC.

Only a few counts were recorded for this clone. The V call is TRBV5-1, the J call TRBJ1-6; 9 nucleotides match TRBD1. The trim removed 4 bases at V and 6 bases at J, leaving 8 bases unmatched. The CDR3 totals 16 residues. Germline CDR1 reads SGHRS; CDR2 reads YFSETQ. The CDR3 DNA follows: TGCGCCAGCAGCCGGGAACAGGGGGCGTCTAATTCACCCCTCCACTTT. It encodes CASSREQGASNSPLHF.